This T cell receptor beta chain was found in a study of Ad26.COV2.S vaccination and SARS-CoV-2 variants. Generated by immunoSEQ multiplex PCR, the TCRdb table keeps only in-frame clones and is missing some. The table has 200,000 to 250,000 clones, approximately 90% seen once. V lost 1 base, J lost 4 bases, and 11 bases lay in between. CDR3 length equals 14 residues. General study findings and limits: Total T cell responses, in the TCR breadth and depth analyses, may have been underestimated.

As to this clone: The target antigen is unknown.

Sample treatment: 15 to 20 received Ad26.COV2.S at low or high dose, single or two shots; about 5 received placebo; per-sample allocation not given. Collection of the samples took place on day 63 after the first injection of vaccine or placebo. The chain links TRBV5-3 to TRBJ1-1, with no clear D. TRBV5-3 is placed among ORFs of uncertain function. This TCR was sampled from a person between 18 and 65 years old who received the Ad26.COV2.S COVID-19 vaccine or a placebo. Sequencing used peripheral blood, obtained in a trial of Ad26.COV2.S vaccine versus placebo. The CDR3 coding sequence is TGTGCCAGAAGCTTGTCGGGAGTTGGCACTGAAGCTTTCTTT. Encoded protein: CARSLSGVGTEAFF.